This T cell receptor beta chain originates from a study of cytomegalovirus exposure and HLA in healthy donors. A multiplex PCR was run with 60 Vbeta primers and 13 Jbeta primers. The assay was immunoSEQ multiplex PCR, and TCRdb's table has in-frame clones only and misses some. The sample lists more than 70,000 clones, over 70% occurring once. This CDR3 is built from 14 residues. Trimming removed 5 bases at V and 2 bases at J, with 13 bases between. Germline V gene sequence: CDR1 SGHRS, CDR2 YFSETQ. This clone turned up a few times. This rearrangement joins TRBV5-1 to TRBJ1-1; D possibly corresponds to TRBD1 (6 bases). This TCR was sampled from a man aged 35 to 55 in good health and CMV-seronegative. Material for sequencing was PBMCs. CDR3 in amino acids: CASRDRPDNTEAFF. CDR3 DNA sequence: TGCGCCAGCAGGGACAGACCCGACAACACTGAAGCTTTCTTT. The full variable domain, its missing parts supplied by reference TRBV5-1 and TRBJ1-1, is KAGVTQTPRYLIKTRGQQVTLSCSPISGHRSVSWYQQTPGQGLQFLFEYFSETQRNKGNFPGRFSGRQFSNSRSEMNVSTLELGDSALYLCASRDRPDNTEAFFGQGTRLTVV.